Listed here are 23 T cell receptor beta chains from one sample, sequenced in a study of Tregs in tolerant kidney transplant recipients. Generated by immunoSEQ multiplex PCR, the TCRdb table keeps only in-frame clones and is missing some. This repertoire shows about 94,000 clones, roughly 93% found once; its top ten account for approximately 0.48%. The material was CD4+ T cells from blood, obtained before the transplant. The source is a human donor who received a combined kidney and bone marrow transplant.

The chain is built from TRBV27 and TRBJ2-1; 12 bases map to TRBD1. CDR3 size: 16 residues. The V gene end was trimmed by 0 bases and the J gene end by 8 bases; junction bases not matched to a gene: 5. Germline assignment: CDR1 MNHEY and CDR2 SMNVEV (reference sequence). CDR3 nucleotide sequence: TGTGCCAGCAGTTTATCTCGGGACAGGGGGCGTTATGAGCAGTTCTTC. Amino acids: CASSLSRDRGRYEQFF.

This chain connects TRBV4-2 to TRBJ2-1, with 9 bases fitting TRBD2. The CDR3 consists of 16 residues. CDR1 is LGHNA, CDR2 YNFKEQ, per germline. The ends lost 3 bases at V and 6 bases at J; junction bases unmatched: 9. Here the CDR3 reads CASSHSGTSTLNEQFF. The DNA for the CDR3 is TGTGCCAGCAGCCACTCCGGGACTAGCACCCTCAATGAGCAGTTCTTC.

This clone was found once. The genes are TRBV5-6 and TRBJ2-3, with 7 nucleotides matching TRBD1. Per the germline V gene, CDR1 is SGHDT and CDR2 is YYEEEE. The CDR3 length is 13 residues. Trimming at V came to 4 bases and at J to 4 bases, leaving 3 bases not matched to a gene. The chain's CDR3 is CASSHRGSDTQYF. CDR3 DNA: TGTGCCAGCAGCCACAGGGGTTCAGATACGCAGTATTTT.

The CDR3 DNA is TGTGCCAGCAGTCGTAGTGAAGAAAAACTGTTTTTT. It specifies CASSRSEEKLFF. The V call is TRBV6-6, the J call TRBJ1-4; D is unresolved. V lost 5 bases and J 8 bases, leaving 9 bases between the germline ends. The CDR3 runs 12 residues. Germline V gives CDR1 MNHNY, CDR2 SVGAGI (reference sequence).

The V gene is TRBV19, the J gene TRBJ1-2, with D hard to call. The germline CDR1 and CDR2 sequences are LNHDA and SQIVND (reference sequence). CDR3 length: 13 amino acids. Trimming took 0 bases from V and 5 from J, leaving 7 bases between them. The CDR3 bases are TGTGCCAGTAGTATAGATGTGAGGTATGGCTACACCTTC. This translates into CASSIDVRYGYTF.

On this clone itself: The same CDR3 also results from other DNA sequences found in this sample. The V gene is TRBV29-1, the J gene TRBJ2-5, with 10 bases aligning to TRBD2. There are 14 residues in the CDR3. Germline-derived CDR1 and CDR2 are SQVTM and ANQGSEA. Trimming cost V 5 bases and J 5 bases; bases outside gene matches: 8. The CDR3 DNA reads TGCAGCGTTTCTTCTGGGACTAGCGCGGAGACCCAGTACTTC. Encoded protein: CSVSSGTSAETQYF.

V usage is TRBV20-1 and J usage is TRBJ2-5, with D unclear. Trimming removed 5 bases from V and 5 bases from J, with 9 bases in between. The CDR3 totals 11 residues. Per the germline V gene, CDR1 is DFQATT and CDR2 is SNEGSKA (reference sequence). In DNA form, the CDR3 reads TGCAGTGCTCCAGTTGTGGAGACCCAGTACTTC. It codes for CSAPVVETQYF.

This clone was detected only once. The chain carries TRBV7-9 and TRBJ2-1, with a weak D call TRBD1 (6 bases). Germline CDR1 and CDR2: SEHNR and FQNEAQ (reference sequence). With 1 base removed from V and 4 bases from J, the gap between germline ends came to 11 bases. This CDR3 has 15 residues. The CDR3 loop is CASSLEPGVYNEQFF. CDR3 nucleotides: TGTGCCAGCAGCTTAGAACCAGGGGTTTACAATGAGCAGTTCTTC. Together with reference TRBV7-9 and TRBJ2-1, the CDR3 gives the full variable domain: DTGVSQNPRHKITKRGQNVTFRCDPISEHNRLYWYRQTLGQGPEFLTYFQNEAQLEKSRLLSDRFSAERPKGSFSTLEIQRTEQGDSAMYLCASSLEPGVYNEQFFGPGTRLTVL.

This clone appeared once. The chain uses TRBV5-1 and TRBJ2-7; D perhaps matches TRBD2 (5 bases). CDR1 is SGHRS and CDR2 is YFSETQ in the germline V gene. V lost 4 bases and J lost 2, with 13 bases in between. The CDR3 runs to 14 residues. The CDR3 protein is CASSVRGSPYEQYF. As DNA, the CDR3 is TGCGCCAGCAGCGTACGAGGGTCCCCCTACGAGCAGTACTTC.

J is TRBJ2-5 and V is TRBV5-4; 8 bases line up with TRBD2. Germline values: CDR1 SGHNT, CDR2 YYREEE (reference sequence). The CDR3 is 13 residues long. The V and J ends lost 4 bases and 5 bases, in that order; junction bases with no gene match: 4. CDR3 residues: CASSPGGVETQYF. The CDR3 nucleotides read TGTGCCAGCAGCCCCGGGGGGGTGGAGACCCAGTACTTC.

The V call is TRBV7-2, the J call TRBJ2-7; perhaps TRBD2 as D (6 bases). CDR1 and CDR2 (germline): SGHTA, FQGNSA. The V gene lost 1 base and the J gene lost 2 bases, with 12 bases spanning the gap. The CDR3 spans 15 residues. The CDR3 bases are TGTGCCAGCAGCTTAGATGGAGGGAGTACCTACGAGCAGTACTTC. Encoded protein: CASSLDGGSTYEQYF.

Here the CDR3 DNA reads TGTGCCAGCAGGGGAGGGTGGGGCGGAGCCGCCCTCAATGAGCAGTTCTTC. Protein product: CASRGGWGGAALNEQFF. The gene calls are TRBV25-1 and TRBJ2-1; 7 bases fit TRBD2. The CDR3 has 17 amino acids. Unmatched junction bases numbered 17, after V lost 6 bases and J lost 6 bases. Looked up from germline, CDR1 is MGHDK and CDR2 is SYGVNS.

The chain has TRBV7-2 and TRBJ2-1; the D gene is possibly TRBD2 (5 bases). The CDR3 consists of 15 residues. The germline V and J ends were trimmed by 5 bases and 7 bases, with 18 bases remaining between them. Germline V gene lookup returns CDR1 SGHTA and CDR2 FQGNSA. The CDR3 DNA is TGTGCCAGCAGCCCAATCCTAGCTTTACGGAATGAGCAGTTCTTC. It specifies CASSPILALRNEQFF.

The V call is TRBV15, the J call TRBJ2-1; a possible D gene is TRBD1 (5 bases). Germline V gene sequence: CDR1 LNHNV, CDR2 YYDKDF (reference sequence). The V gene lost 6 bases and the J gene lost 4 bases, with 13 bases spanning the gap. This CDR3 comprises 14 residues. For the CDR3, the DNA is TGTGCCACCAGTCCGCTGGGGCTATACAATGAGCAGTTCTTC. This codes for CATSPLGLYNEQFF. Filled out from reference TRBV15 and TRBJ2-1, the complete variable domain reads DAMVIQNPRYQVTQFGKPVTLSCSQTLNHNVMYWYQQKSSQAPKLLFHYYDKDFNNEADTPDNFQSRRPNTSFCFLDIRSPGLGDTAMYLCATSPLGLYNEQFFGPGTRLTVL.

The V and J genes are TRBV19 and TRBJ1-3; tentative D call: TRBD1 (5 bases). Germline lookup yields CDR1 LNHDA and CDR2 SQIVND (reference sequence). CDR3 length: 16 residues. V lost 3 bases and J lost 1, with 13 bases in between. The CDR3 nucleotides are TGTGCCAGTAGTATCCGACAGAAGGCTTCTGGAAACACCATATATTTT. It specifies CASSIRQKASGNTIYF.

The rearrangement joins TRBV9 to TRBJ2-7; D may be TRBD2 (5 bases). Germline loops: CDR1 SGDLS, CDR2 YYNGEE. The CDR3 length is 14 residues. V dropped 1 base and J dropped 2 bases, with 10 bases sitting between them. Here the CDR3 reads CASSVSEGAYEQYF. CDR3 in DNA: TGTGCCAGCAGCGTAAGTGAGGGAGCCTACGAGCAGTACTTC.

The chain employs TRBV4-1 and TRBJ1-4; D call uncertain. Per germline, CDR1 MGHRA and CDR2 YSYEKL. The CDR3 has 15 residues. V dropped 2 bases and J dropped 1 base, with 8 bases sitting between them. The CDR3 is CASSQYGVTNEKLFF. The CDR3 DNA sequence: TGCGCCAGCAGCCAATACGGGGTAACTAATGAAAAACTGTTTTTT.

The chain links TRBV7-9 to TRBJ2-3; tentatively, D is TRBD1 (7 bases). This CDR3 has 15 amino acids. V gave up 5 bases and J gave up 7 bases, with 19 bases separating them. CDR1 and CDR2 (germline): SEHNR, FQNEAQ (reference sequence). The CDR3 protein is CASSPGGNRAHTQYF. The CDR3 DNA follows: TGTGCCAGCAGCCCAGGGGGGAACAGGGCACATACGCAGTATTTT.

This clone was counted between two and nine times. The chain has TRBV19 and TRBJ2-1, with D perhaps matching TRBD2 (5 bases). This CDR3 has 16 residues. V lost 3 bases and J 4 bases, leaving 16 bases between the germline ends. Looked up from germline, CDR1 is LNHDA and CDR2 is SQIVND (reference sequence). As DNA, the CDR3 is TGTGCCAGTAGTATCGTGTGGGAGTCGCGATACAATGAGCAGTTCTTC. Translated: CASSIVWESRYNEQFF.

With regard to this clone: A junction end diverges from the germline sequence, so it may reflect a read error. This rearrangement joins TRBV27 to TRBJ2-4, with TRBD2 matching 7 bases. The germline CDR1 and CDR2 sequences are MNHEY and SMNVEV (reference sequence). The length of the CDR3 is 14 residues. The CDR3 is CASSSLGEGGMRNF. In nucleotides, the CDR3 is TGTGCCAGCAGTTCACTCGGGGAGGGTGGGATGAGGAACTTC.

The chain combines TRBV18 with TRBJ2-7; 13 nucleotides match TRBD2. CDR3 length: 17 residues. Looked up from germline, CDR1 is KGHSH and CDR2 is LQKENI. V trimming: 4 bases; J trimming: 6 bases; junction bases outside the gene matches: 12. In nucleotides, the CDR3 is TGTGCCAGCTCACTCGGGACTAGCGGGAAACTAACTAGCGAGCAGTACTTC. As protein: CASSLGTSGKLTSEQYF. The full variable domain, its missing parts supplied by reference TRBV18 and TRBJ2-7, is NAGVMQNPRHLVRRRGQEARLRCSPMKGHSHVYWYRQLPEEGLKFMVYLQKENIIDESGMPKERFSAEFPKEGPSILRIQQVVRGDSAAYFCASSLGTSGKLTSEQYFGPGTRLTVT.

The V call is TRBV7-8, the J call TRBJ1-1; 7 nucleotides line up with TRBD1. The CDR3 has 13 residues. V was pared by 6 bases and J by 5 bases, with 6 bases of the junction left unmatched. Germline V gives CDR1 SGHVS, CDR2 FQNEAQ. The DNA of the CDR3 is TGTGCCAGCAGGTACCAGGGGGAGACTGAAGCTTTCTTT. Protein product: CASRYQGETEAFF.

The CDR3 nucleotides read TGTGCCAGCAGCGTAGCGGTAGCGGGAGGCCAGGGTGAGCAGTTCTTC. It is translated as CASSVAVAGGQGEQFF. The rearrangement links TRBV9 to TRBJ2-1; TRBD2 matches 10 bases. The CDR3 spans 16 residues. The ends lost 0 bases at V and 9 bases at J; junction bases unmatched: 9. Germline CDR1 SGDLS, CDR2 YYNGEE.